Below are 31 T cell receptor beta chains sequenced from a single sample in a study of blood T cells in healthy people across ages. Through a sample-barcoded 5' primer and a J-beta primer mix, a second PCR was run for roughly 7 to 12 cycles. TCRdb re-derived calls from the 5' RACE reads in MiXCR, one entry per CDR3 protein. The profile shows over 300,000 distinct CDR3 sequences, approximately 47% of them singletons. The material sequenced was blood. Source of these receptors: a man in his sixties in good health.

This clonotype was observed a handful of times. The gene calls are TRBV7-2 and TRBJ1-1; D perhaps matches TRBD1 (6 bases). V was cut by 1 base and J by 4 bases, with 16 bases left in between. The CDR3 is 16 amino acids. CDR1 is SGHTA, CDR2 FQGNSA, per germline. The CDR3 sequence: CASSLVGGGRGTEAFF. In DNA, the CDR3 is TGTGCCAGCAGCTTAGTGGGGGGGGGCCGGGGCACTGAAGCTTTCTTT.

J is TRBJ2-5 and V is TRBV4-2; D is perhaps TRBD2 (5 bases). The CDR3 totals 17 residues. The V gene lost 0 bases and the J gene lost 1 base, with 15 bases spanning the gap. The V gene's germline CDR1 is LGHNA and CDR2 YNFKEQ. The CDR3 coding sequence is TGTGCCAGCAGCCAAGAGCAAAAGGCTAGCCGCCAAGAGACCCAGTACTTC. It yields the protein CASSQEQKASRQETQYF.

This clonotype was detected many times. The chain uses TRBV3-1 and TRBJ2-7, with unresolved D. CDR1 and CDR2 from the germline V gene are LGHDT and YNNKEL (reference sequence). This CDR3 spans 12 amino acids. Trimming removed 2 bases from V and 2 bases from J, with 4 bases in between. The CDR3 nucleotides are TGTGCCAGCAGCCAACACCCCTACGAGCAGTACTTC. Translation: CASSQHPYEQYF.

This clonotype was detected many times. The rearrangement links TRBV7-2 to TRBJ2-1; no firm D call. This CDR3 comprises 13 residues. Trimming left V 2 bases short and J 4 bases short, with 6 bases between. In germline, CDR1 is SGHTA, CDR2 FQGNSA. The DNA of the CDR3 is TGTGCCAGCAGCTTAAACAGTTACAATGAGCAGTTCTTC. Translation: CASSLNSYNEQFF.

Only a few counts were recorded for this clonotype. The chain is built from TRBV11-1 and TRBJ2-3; no definite D call. The CDR3 is made up of 16 amino acids. The V and J ends lost 5 bases and 2 bases respectively, with 17 bases between them. The germline CDR1 and CDR2 sequences are SGHAT and FQDESV (reference sequence). The CDR3 protein is CASSPPPERNTDTQYF. DNA for the CDR3: TGTGCCAGCAGCCCCCCCCCGGAGCGAAACACAGATACGCAGTATTTT.

V gene TRBV10-3 combines with J gene TRBJ1-4, with 8 nucleotides matching TRBD1. This CDR3 comprises 13 residues. Germline V gene lookup returns CDR1 ENHRY and CDR2 SYGVKD. The V segment lost 6 bases and the J segment 4 bases; nucleotides outside the gene matches: 1. The CDR3 nucleotides are TGTGCCATCAGGGGACAGGTTAATGAAAAACTGTTTTTT. Translated: CAIRGQVNEKLFF.

The sample holds one count of this clonotype. A much larger clone lies a single base off, so this may be a read error. The J gene is TRBJ2-7, the V gene TRBV7-9; D is undetermined. The CDR3 spans 14 residues. Germline CDR1 and CDR2: SEHNR and FQNEAQ (reference sequence). V lost 4 bases, J lost 3 bases, and 13 bases lay in between. CDR3 in amino acids: CASSSADVVYEQYF. The CDR3 DNA reads as TGTGCCAGCAGCTCCGCGGACGTAGTCTACGAGCAGTACTTC.

This clonotype was seen more than once but under ten times. V gene TRBV27 combines with J gene TRBJ1-2, with a tentative D call TRBD1 (5 bases). Trimming took off 3 bases at V and 4 bases at J, with 12 bases between the two ends. The V gene's germline CDR1 is MNHEY and CDR2 SMNVEV (reference sequence). The CDR3 is 14 residues long. CDR3 nucleotide sequence: TGTGCCAGCAGTTTCATCCGGGGGGGCTATGGCTACACCTTC. It yields the protein CASSFIRGGYGYTF.

This clonotype came up once. The rearrangement joins TRBV18 to TRBJ2-1; the D gene is possibly TRBD2 (5 bases). Trimming left V 5 bases short and J 10 bases short, with 15 bases between. This CDR3 has 13 residues. The germline CDR1 and CDR2 sequences are KGHSH and LQKENI. The CDR3 reads CASSKQSSPEQFF. CDR3 DNA sequence: TGTGCCAGCTCAAAGCAGTCTAGCCCAGAGCAGTTCTTC.

This chain joins TRBV18 and TRBJ2-1; tentative D call: TRBD2 (5 bases). Trimming shortened V by 3 bases and J by 10 bases, and 10 bases separated the two germline ends. CDR1 KGHSH and CDR2 LQKENI come from the germline V gene. This CDR3 region has 12 residues. The DNA of the CDR3 is TGTGCCAGCTCACCCAGCGGTCAGGAGCAGTTCTTC. This translates into CASSPSGQEQFF.

This clonotype was seen a single time. CDR3 loop: CASSQLGTDTQYF. In nucleotides, the CDR3 is TGTGCCAGCAGCCAACTAGGCACAGATACGCAGTATTTT. The rearrangement uses TRBV3-1 and TRBJ2-3; D gene unclear. Trimming shortened V by 2 bases and J by 1 base, and 4 bases separated the two germline ends. There are 13 residues in the CDR3. CDR1 is LGHDT, CDR2 YNNKEL, per germline (reference sequence).

This clonotype was counted only a few times. This chain links TRBV19 with TRBJ2-3; 7 nucleotides align to TRBD1. V was pared by 1 base and J by 3 bases, with 7 bases of the junction left unmatched. In germline, CDR1 is LNHDA, CDR2 SQIVND (reference sequence). This CDR3 contains 16 residues. The CDR3 sequence: CASSIGNFRGTDTQYF. The CDR3 DNA sequence: TGTGCCAGTAGTATAGGGAACTTCAGGGGGACAGATACGCAGTATTTT.

This clonotype was observed many times. The chain has TRBV27 and TRBJ2-1; no clear D gene. Trimming cost V 1 base and J 5 bases, with 6 bases left between them. The CDR3 is made up of 13 amino acids. Germline V gives CDR1 MNHEY, CDR2 SMNVEV (reference sequence). CDR3 coding DNA: TGTGCCAGCAGTTTATTCACTAACAATGAGCAGTTCTTC. Translated, it gives CASSLFTNNEQFF.

The J gene is TRBJ1-5, the V gene TRBV6-2 or TRBV6-3, with 11 positions matching TRBD1. The CDR3 covers 15 residues. Per the germline V gene, CDR1 is MNHEY and CDR2 is SVGEGT. The V and J ends lost 6 bases and 6 bases, in that order; junction bases with no gene match: 7. In nucleotides, the CDR3 is TGTGCCAGCAGCGCCCCGGGACAGGGGGTTCAGCCCCAGCATTTT. Translating gives CASSAPGQGVQPQHF.

Of note for this clonotype: A single base separates this from a much larger clone, so it may be a read error. The J gene is TRBJ2-1, the V gene TRBV29-1; D might be TRBD1 (6 bases). This CDR3 has 11 amino acids. The ends were cut back, 7 bases at V and 10 bases at J, with 14 bases in the middle. Germline CDR1 is SQVTM and CDR2 is ANQGSEA. CDR3 region: CSAGDTHEQFF. CDR3 coding DNA: TGCAGCGCCGGGGACACGCACGAGCAGTTCTTC.

This clonotype was observed a few times. This chain uses TRBV6-2 or TRBV6-3 with TRBJ2-5; weak D call: TRBD2 (5 bases). The CDR3 sequence is 13 residues long. Germline V CDR1 and CDR2: MNHEY, SVGEGT. V was clipped by 5 bases and J by 2 bases, with 9 bases between them. CDR3 in amino acids: CASSEPGQETQYF. The CDR3 DNA follows: TGTGCCAGCAGTGAGCCGGGACAAGAGACCCAGTACTTC.

This clonotype appeared a few times. This chain connects TRBV6-2 or TRBV6-3 to TRBJ2-1; perhaps TRBD2 as D (6 bases). The V end lost 0 bases, the J end lost 6 bases, and 18 bases lay between the germline ends. The CDR3 is 17 amino acids. Germline V gene sequence: CDR1 MNHEY, CDR2 SVGEGT. CDR3 sequence reads: CASSYSKRLENVNEQFF. CDR3 nucleotides: TGTGCCAGCAGTTACTCGAAACGACTAGAAAATGTCAATGAGCAGTTCTTC.

V and J are TRBV13 and TRBJ2-3, with 7 bases matching TRBD1. CDR3 length equals 15 residues. Germline assignment: CDR1 PRHDT and CDR2 FYEKMQ (reference sequence). V was clipped by 4 bases and J by 3 bases; unmatched bases: 7. The CDR3 loop is CASSSGTVYTDTQYF. Here the CDR3 DNA reads TGTGCCAGCAGCTCCGGGACAGTTTATACAGATACGCAGTATTTT.

This sequence joins TRBV20-1 and TRBJ1-1; D is perhaps TRBD1 (6 bases). The CDR3 extends over 14 amino acids. V was clipped by 0 bases and J by 6 bases, with 14 bases between them. The germline V gene has CDR1 DFQATT and CDR2 SNEGSKA (reference sequence). CDR3 amino acids: CSAREGGLGPEAFF. CDR3 sequence (DNA): TGCAGTGCTAGAGAGGGGGGGCTAGGTCCTGAAGCTTTCTTT.

The chain links TRBV5-1 to TRBJ2-7; no definite D call. Germline V gives CDR1 SGHRS, CDR2 YFSETQ. Between the trimmed V and J ends, which lost 0 bases and 1 base, there was a span of 11 bases. This CDR3 contains 15 residues. The CDR3 DNA reads TGCGCCAGCAGCTTGGCGGGCAGAACTTCCTACGAGCAGTACTTC. This sequence encodes CASSLAGRTSYEQYF.

The chain links TRBV27 to TRBJ2-3; no reliable D call. The germline V gene has CDR1 MNHEY and CDR2 SMNVEV (reference sequence). V was shortened by 0 bases and J by 6 bases, with 10 bases between the two germline ends. The CDR3 has 14 amino acids. The CDR3 protein is CASSLSVPRDTQYF. The DNA of the CDR3 is TGTGCCAGCAGTTTATCGGTCCCGCGGGATACGCAGTATTTT.

V usage is TRBV5-1 and J usage is TRBJ1-2; unclear D gene. The CDR3 spans 13 residues. The V and J ends lost 4 bases and 6 bases respectively, with 13 bases between them. CDR1 is SGHRS and CDR2 is YFSETQ in the germline V gene. CDR3 bases: TGCGCCAGCAGCGACTCCCACAGAGATGGCTACACCTTC. This translates into CASSDSHRDGYTF.

The V and J genes are TRBV6-5 and TRBJ1-2, with 10 positions matching TRBD1. Per the germline V gene, CDR1 is MNHEY and CDR2 is SVGAGI. The V segment lost 5 bases and the J segment 8 bases; nucleotides outside the gene matches: 11. The CDR3 length is 15 residues. For the CDR3, the DNA is TGTGCCAGCAGTAAGAGGACAGGGGGGCCTGGAGGCTACACCTTC. This gives the protein CASSKRTGGPGGYTF.

This clonotype has just one count. The chain recombines TRBV5-1 with TRBJ2-4; TRBD2 agrees at 8 bases. The V gene's germline CDR1 is SGHRS and CDR2 YFSETQ. CDR3 length equals 14 residues. The V and J ends lost 4 bases and 13 bases, in that order; junction bases with no gene match: 13. The CDR3 protein is CASSASGGAREQYF. DNA for the CDR3: TGCGCCAGCAGCGCCTCGGGAGGGGCTCGGGAGCAGTACTTC.

Only a few counts were recorded for this clonotype. The chain combines TRBV18 with TRBJ2-5; D might be TRBD1 (6 bases). CDR1 and CDR2 from the germline V gene are KGHSH and LQKENI. This CDR3 region has 14 residues. V lost 6 bases and J 1 base, leaving 12 bases between the germline ends. The CDR3 DNA reads as TGTGCCAGCTCCAAGGACAGTTCCCAAGAGACCCAGTACTTC. It translates to CASSKDSSQETQYF.

CDR3 sequence: CASSAPLPIGGEKLFF. CDR3 coding DNA: TGTGCCAGCAGTGCCCCCCTCCCGATCGGGGGTGAAAAACTGTTTTTT. The genes are TRBV12-3 or TRBV12-4 and TRBJ1-4, with a weak D call TRBD1 (5 bases). Between the trimmed V and J ends, which lost 5 bases and 7 bases, there was a span of 20 bases. The CDR3 contains 16 residues.

V and J are TRBV29-1 and TRBJ2-7, with D perhaps TRBD1 (6 bases). Trimming shortened V by 0 bases and J by 1 base, and 7 bases separated the two germline ends. The CDR3 loop spans 13 amino acids. Germline V CDR1 and CDR2: SQVTM, ANQGSEA. The DNA for the CDR3 is TGCAGCGTTGAAGAGACAGGTTCCTACGAGCAGTACTTC. Residues: CSVEETGSYEQYF.

This clonotype was seen a handful of times. This chain connects TRBV6-2 or TRBV6-3 to TRBJ1-5; 7 bases agree with TRBD1. V was pared by 5 bases and J by 10 bases, with 8 bases of the junction left unmatched. Germline V lookup: CDR1 MNHEY, CDR2 SVGEGT. The CDR3 has 13 amino acids. In DNA, the CDR3 is TGTGCCAGCAGTGTCAGTACAGGGGCACCCCAGCATTTT. The encoded protein is CASSVSTGAPQHF.

This clonotype was picked up many times. V and J are TRBV7-8 and TRBJ2-7, with TRBD2 identical over 12 bases. From germline, CDR1 is SGHVS and CDR2 FQNEAQ. The CDR3 totals 15 residues. V was clipped by 3 bases and J by 1 base; unmatched bases: 1. CDR3 amino acids: CASSFTSGGSYEQYF. The CDR3, as DNA: TGTGCCAGCAGCTTCACTAGCGGGGGGTCCTACGAGCAGTACTTC.

This clonotype was seen a few times. J is TRBJ2-1 and V is TRBV20-1; a weak D match, TRBD2 (6 bases). Trimming stripped 7 bases from V and 9 bases from J, with 16 bases between. Germline CDR1 is DFQATT and CDR2 is SNEGSKA (reference sequence). The CDR3 sequence is 12 residues long. The CDR3 sequence is CSVAAGGGEQFF. CDR3 in DNA: TGCAGTGTCGCGGCCGGGGGTGGTGAGCAGTTCTTC.

The chain links TRBV20-1 to TRBJ1-5; the D gene is possibly TRBD1 (6 bases). Trimming cost V 1 base and J 3 bases, with 22 bases left between them. CDR1 is DFQATT and CDR2 is SNEGSKA in the germline V gene (reference sequence). The CDR3 consists of 18 residues. The CDR3 nucleotides read TGCAGTGCTAGAGGGTTAACAGGGATTACCAAAGACAATCAGCCCCAGCATTTT. This sequence encodes CSARGLTGITKDNQPQHF.